These 17 T cell receptor beta chains were all obtained from the same sample, sequenced in a study of control samples from healthy donors and cancer patients. Using immunoSEQ multiplex PCR, the repertoire was profiled, and TCRdb retains in-frame clones only, with some absent. The repertoire holds 75,000 to 100,000 clones, around 82% seen once, with more than 1.5% in the top ten. The specimen was blood. The receptors here all came from a man aged 55-75 years in good health.

The chain employs TRBV24-1 and TRBJ2-5; the match to TRBD1 covers 12 bases. There are 15 residues in the CDR3. Germline CDR1 reads KGHDR; CDR2 reads SFDVKD. V dropped 4 bases and J dropped 5; count of bases not matched to a gene: 4. The CDR3 region is CATSDGTGGWETQYF. The DNA of the CDR3 is TGTGCCACCAGTGACGGGACAGGGGGCTGGGAGACCCAGTACTTC.

This chain connects TRBV19 to TRBJ2-7; 9 bases are a match to TRBD1. Losses at the gene ends were 7 bases for V and 3 bases for J; bases not matched to a gene: 7. There are 14 residues in the CDR3. CDR1 and CDR2 from the germline V gene are LNHDA and SQIVND (reference sequence). CDR3 amino acids: CASTPGTGNYEQYF. The CDR3 bases are TGTGCCAGTACTCCCGGGACAGGGAACTACGAGCAGTACTTC.

The chain links TRBV27 to TRBJ1-5, with 7 bases that match TRBD1. V was clipped by 7 bases and J by 2 bases; unmatched bases: 14. CDR1 and CDR2 (germline): MNHEY, SMNVEV (reference sequence). This CDR3 has 17 amino acids. The CDR3 DNA sequence: TGTGCCAGCAACGGACTGGAAGGGGGCCGAGGCAATCAGCCCCAGCATTTT. Amino acids: CASNGLEGGRGNQPQHF.

V and J are TRBV4-2 and TRBJ2-3; TRBD2 matches at 10 bases. Germline V CDR1 and CDR2: LGHNA, YNFKEQ. The CDR3 extends over 17 amino acids. Losses at the gene ends were 0 bases for V and 4 bases for J; bases not matched to a gene: 7. CDR3 nucleotide sequence: TGTGCCAGCAGCCAAGAACTAGCGGGAAGAGGTCCAGATACGCAGTATTTT. It specifies CASSQELAGRGPDTQYF.

The J gene is TRBJ2-5, the V gene TRBV5-6, with D perhaps TRBD1 (5 bases). Deletions cut 6 bases from V and 0 bases from J, with 15 bases between. Germline V gene sequence: CDR1 SGHDT, CDR2 YYEEEE. The CDR3 sequence is 15 residues long. The CDR3 DNA follows: TGTGCCAGCACGATCAGGGCCCATTACCAAGAGACCCAGTACTTC. It translates to CASTIRAHYQETQYF. Full variable domain (rest looked up from reference TRBV5-6 and TRBJ2-5): DAGVTQSPTHLIKTRGQQVTLRCSPKSGHDTVSWYQQALGQGPQFIFQYYEEEERQRGNFPDRFSGHQFPNYSSELNVNALLLGDSALYLCASTIRAHYQETQYFGPGTRLLVL.

This sequence joins TRBV5-1 and TRBJ2-1; TRBD2 might be the D (6 bases). This CDR3 contains 14 residues. V lost 5 bases to trimming and J lost 4 bases, with 13 bases between them. Per germline, CDR1 SGHRS and CDR2 YFSETQ. The CDR3 nucleotides are TGCGCCAGCAGGGGTGGGGGGATTTACAATGAGCAGTTCTTC. Protein product: CASRGGGIYNEQFF.

The chain carries TRBV7-9 and TRBJ2-5; D gene unclear. This CDR3 has 15 amino acids. V was pared by 3 bases and J by 5 bases, with 16 bases between. CDR1 and CDR2 (germline): SEHNR, FQNEAQ (reference sequence). The CDR3 is CASSFPRVEDETQYF. The CDR3 bases are TGTGCCAGCAGCTTCCCAAGGGTAGAAGACGAGACCCAGTACTTC.

The chain employs TRBV5-1 and TRBJ2-1, with D unresolved. The CDR3 totals 13 residues. The germline CDR1 and CDR2 sequences are SGHRS and YFSETQ. V was trimmed by 5 bases and J by 5 bases, leaving 11 bases between them. CDR3 sequence reads: CASRVGPDNEQFF. DNA for the CDR3: TGCGCCAGCAGGGTTGGACCGGACAATGAGCAGTTCTTC.

This clone was seen once. The V and J genes are TRBV7-7 and TRBJ2-1; 14 nucleotides align to TRBD2. Germline values: CDR1 SSHAT, CDR2 FNYEAQ (reference sequence). Trimming took 6 bases from V and 8 from J; bases not matched to a gene: 9. The CDR3 has 16 amino acids. The CDR3: CASSTGLAGGGDEQFF. For the CDR3, the DNA is TGTGCCAGCAGTACCGGACTAGCGGGGGGAGGAGATGAGCAGTTCTTC.

The V gene is TRBV10-2, the J gene TRBJ1-6; tentatively, D is TRBD1 (5 bases). Trimming took 0 bases from V and 9 from J, leaving 12 bases between them. This CDR3 spans 15 amino acids. Per the germline V gene, CDR1 is WSHSY and CDR2 is SAAADI. The CDR3 DNA reads TGCGCCAGCAGTGAGTCGGAGGGCGGGGCTTCACCCCTCCACTTT. This codes for CASSESEGGASPLHF.

This chain joins TRBV20-1 and TRBJ1-2; no definite D call. This CDR3 has 11 amino acids. The germline V and J ends were trimmed by 3 bases and 5 bases, with 7 bases remaining between them. CDR1 is DFQATT and CDR2 is SNEGSKA in the germline V gene (reference sequence). The CDR3 spells CSASIGYGYTF. In DNA form, the CDR3 reads TGCAGTGCTAGCATCGGGTATGGCTACACCTTC.

The chain recombines TRBV12-3 or TRBV12-4 with TRBJ1-2, with D possibly matching TRBD1 (6 bases). Between the trimmed V and J ends, which lost 4 bases and 5 bases, there was a span of 11 bases. The CDR3 contains 13 residues. In nucleotides, the CDR3 is TGTGCCAGCAGTTCCCGGGGGGCTTATGGCTACACCTTC. The encoded protein is CASSSRGAYGYTF.

The chain is built from TRBV6-5 and TRBJ2-1, with 13 nucleotides matching TRBD2. After removal of 7 bases from V and 8 bases from J, the junction contained 8 bases not matched to a gene. There are 15 residues in the CDR3. The germline CDR1 and CDR2 sequences are MNHEY and SVGAGI. DNA of the CDR3: TGTGCCAGCACCCTACTAGCGGGAGGGCGTGATGAGCAGTTCTTC. Translated, it gives CASTLLAGGRDEQFF.

The chain employs TRBV5-1 and TRBJ1-2; D not certain. Germline CDR1 SGHRS, CDR2 YFSETQ. The ends were cut back, 4 bases at V and 5 bases at J, with 9 bases in the middle. This CDR3 has 12 residues. The CDR3 is CASSPQAYGYTF. The CDR3 nucleotides read TGCGCCAGCAGCCCCCAAGCATATGGCTACACCTTC.

This clone was picked up one time. This rearrangement joins TRBV3-1 (or the pseudogene TRBV3-2) to TRBJ1-1; unclear D gene. V was cut by 0 bases and J by 5 bases, with 10 bases left in between. The CDR3 consists of 14 residues. Germline CDR1 is LGHDT and CDR2 is YNNKEL (reference sequence). As DNA, the CDR3 is TGTGCCAGCAGCCAAGAACACAGAGAGACTGAAGCTTTCTTT. This codes for CASSQEHRETEAFF.

The V and J genes are TRBV4-2 and TRBJ1-4; 9 bases align to TRBD1. From germline, CDR1 is LGHNA and CDR2 YNFKEQ. The CDR3 sequence is 17 residues long. V trimming: 2 bases; J trimming: 3 bases; junction bases outside the gene matches: 7. The DNA of the CDR3 is TGTGCCAGCAGCCAATCGGACAGGGGTGATGCTAATGAAAAACTGTTTTTT. This encodes CASSQSDRGDANEKLFF.

The chain employs TRBV5-6 and TRBJ2-5; either TRBD1 or TRBD2 may fit D (6 bases each). Deletions cut 4 bases from V and 5 bases from J, with 15 bases between. The CDR3 consists of 14 residues. The germline V gene encodes CDR1 SGHDT and CDR2 YYEEEE. The CDR3: CASSPRGRWETQYF. CDR3 nucleotide sequence: TGTGCCAGCAGCCCCCGGGGGCGGTGGGAGACCCAGTACTTC.